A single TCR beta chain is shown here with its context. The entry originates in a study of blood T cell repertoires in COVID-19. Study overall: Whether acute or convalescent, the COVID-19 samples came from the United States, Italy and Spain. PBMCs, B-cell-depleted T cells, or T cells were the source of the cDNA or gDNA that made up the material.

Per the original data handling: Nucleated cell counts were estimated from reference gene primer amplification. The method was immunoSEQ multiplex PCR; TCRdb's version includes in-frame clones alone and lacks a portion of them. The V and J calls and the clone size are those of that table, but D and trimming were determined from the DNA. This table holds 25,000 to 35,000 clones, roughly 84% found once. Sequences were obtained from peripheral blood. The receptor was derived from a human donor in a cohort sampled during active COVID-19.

The CDR3 loop is CASSPSDLHSPLHF. CDR3 bases: TGTGCCAGCAGCCCTTCGGACTTACATTCACCCCTCCACTTT. The chain couples TRBV5-6 to TRBJ1-6; D not resolved. V lost 4 bases and J lost 8, with 13 bases in between. The CDR3 length is 14 residues. The germline V gene has CDR1 SGHDT and CDR2 YYEEEE.